What follows is one TCR beta chain and its context. There are a few counts of this clone. Its antigen specificity is not known. Base qualities are not at hand, and no much larger clone is one base apart. The data were obtained in a study of blood T cell repertoires in COVID-19 (dated by TCRdb to 2020 to 2021). About the investigation overall: Samples covering the acute and convalescent phases of COVID-19 were provided by collaborators in the United States, Italy and Spain. Where HLA class I and class II types were available, the types were taken from metadata supplied by the sample provider, not from assay-based typing. A freely available public database, intended as a resource for researchers studying the immune response to SARS-CoV-2, is where the repertoires were released. The sample metadata nearly always contained a de-identified subject ID, COVID-19 status, age in years and sex. Samples were obtained from the ongoing ImmuneRACE study (first 160 participants) and from over 1,000 subjects provided by 6 global collaborators. The prospective study material was composed of cDNA or gDNA derived from T cells, B-cell-depleted T cells, or PBMCs. Deeply sampled blood TCRbeta repertoires from subjects exposed to, actively infected with, or recovered from COVID-19 were included in the dataset. Points the paper makes about the study in general: Clinical and demographic metadata were provided uncurated, with the amount varying by source and participant.

TCRbeta CDR3 regions were amplified from genomic DNA using the immunoSEQ Assay, a bias-controlled multiplex PCR. Turning to the authors' computational methods: The number of nucleated cells in each sample was estimated by amplification of reference gene primers within the assay. Sequence reads were collapsed and filtered to measure the absolute abundance of every unique TCRbeta CDR3 rearrangement. For each sample, productive Simpson clonality was calculated as the square root of Simpson's diversity index across productive rearrangements. TCRdb took this table from immuneACCESS and kept in-frame rearrangements with V and J called. Such tables lack part of the clones; where checked against another copy, unresolved V genes explain under half of the gap, and the rest is unexplained. V and J calls and clone size are as listed in that table; D and trimming were resolved from the DNA. Present in this sample are under 350,000 clones, around 85% of which were seen just once. The ten most abundant clones make up around 4.2% of the sample.

Participants in the prospective study were enrolled through a virtual design, were aged about 18 to 90 years, and lived in 24 United States geographic areas. To assign participants to cohorts, the prospective study relied on clinical history that participants themselves reported in a screening survey and a study questionnaire. In the prospective study, mobile phlebotomists collected whole blood, serum and a nasopharyngeal or oropharyngeal swab from each participant. Additional blood draws and questionnaires over an approximately 2-month period could optionally be provided by prospective study participants. Prospective study blood samples were shipped either frozen or at room temperature before DNA extraction. The CDR3 starts with the cysteine, ends with the phenylalanine, and has 13 residues. The retained sequence is limited to the CDR3, 39 bases, with the frame set at the first base. V and J lose 3 bases and 2 bases, and a span of 7 bases separates them. Looking up the germline V gene yields CDR1 SGDLS and CDR2 YYNGEE.

The rearranged chain carries TRBV9 and TRBJ2-3; no D gene can be assigned with confidence. The clonotype was recovered from a woman aged 35 to 49 with acute COVID-19. The sequencing sample was made of PBMCs or T cells enriched from blood (not recorded which). In nucleotide form, the sequence is TGTGCCAGCAGCGCTAGACCCACAGATACGCAGTATTTT. This yields the protein CASSARPTDTQYF.